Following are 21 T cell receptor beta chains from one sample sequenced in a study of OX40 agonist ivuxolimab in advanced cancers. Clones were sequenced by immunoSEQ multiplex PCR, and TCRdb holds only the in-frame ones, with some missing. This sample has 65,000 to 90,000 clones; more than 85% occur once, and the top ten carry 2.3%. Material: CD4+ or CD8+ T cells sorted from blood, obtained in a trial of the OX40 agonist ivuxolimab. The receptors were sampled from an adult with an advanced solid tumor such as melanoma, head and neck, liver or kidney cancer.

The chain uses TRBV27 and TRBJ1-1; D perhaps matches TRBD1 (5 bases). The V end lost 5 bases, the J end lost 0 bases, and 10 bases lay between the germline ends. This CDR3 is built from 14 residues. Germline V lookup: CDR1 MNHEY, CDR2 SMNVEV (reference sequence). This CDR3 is CASSPGFMNTEAFF. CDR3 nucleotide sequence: TGTGCCAGCAGTCCAGGGTTCATGAACACTGAAGCTTTCTTT.

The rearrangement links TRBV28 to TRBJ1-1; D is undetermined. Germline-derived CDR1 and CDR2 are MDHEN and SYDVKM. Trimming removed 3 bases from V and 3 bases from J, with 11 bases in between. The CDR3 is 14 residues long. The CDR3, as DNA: TGTGCCAGCAGTTTGTTAAGGCTGGACACTGAAGCTTTCTTT. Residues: CASSLLRLDTEAFF.

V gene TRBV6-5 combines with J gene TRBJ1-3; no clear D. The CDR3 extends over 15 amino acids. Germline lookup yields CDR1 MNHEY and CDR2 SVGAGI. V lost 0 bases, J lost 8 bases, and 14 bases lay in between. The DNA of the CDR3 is TGTGCCAGCAGTTACTCCGGACCCCCGATGGACACCATATATTTT. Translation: CASSYSGPPMDTIYF.

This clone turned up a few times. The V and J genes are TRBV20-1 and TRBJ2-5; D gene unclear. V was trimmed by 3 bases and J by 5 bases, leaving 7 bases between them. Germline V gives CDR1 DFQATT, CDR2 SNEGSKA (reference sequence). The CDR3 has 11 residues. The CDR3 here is CSARIRETQYF. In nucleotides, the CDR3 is TGCAGTGCTAGGATCCGGGAGACCCAGTACTTC.

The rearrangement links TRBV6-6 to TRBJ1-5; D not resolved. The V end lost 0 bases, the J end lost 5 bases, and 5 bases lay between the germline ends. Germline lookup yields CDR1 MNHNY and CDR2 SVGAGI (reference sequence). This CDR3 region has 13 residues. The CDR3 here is CASSYSGDQPQHF. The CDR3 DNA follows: TGTGCCAGCAGTTACTCGGGTGATCAGCCCCAGCATTTT.

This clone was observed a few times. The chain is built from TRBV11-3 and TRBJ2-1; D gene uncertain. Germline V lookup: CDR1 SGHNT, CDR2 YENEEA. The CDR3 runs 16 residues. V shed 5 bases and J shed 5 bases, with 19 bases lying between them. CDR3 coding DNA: TGTGCCAGCAGCCTAAAAACGGGCCCTCCTAACAATGAGCAGTTCTTC. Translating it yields CASSLKTGPPNNEQFF.

The DNA of the CDR3 is TGCGCCAGCAAACCGGGACAAGCTAATGAAAAACTGTTTTTT. Translation gives CASKPGQANEKLFF. This chain links TRBV5-1 with TRBJ1-4, with a weak D call TRBD1 (6 bases). V was trimmed by 6 bases and J by 3 bases, leaving 12 bases between them. Looked up from germline, CDR1 is SGHRS and CDR2 is YFSETQ. The CDR3 is 14 amino acids.

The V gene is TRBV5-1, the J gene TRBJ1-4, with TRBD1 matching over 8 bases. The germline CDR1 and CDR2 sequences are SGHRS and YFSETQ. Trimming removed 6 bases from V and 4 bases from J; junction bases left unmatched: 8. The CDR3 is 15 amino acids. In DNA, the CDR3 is TGCGCCAGCAACAGGGGGACCACGGGTAATGAAAAACTGTTTTTT. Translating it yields CASNRGTTGNEKLFF. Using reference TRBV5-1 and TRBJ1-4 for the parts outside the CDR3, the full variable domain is KAGVTQTPRYLIKTRGQQVTLSCSPISGHRSVSWYQQTPGQGLQFLFEYFSETQRNKGNFPGRFSGRQFSNSRSEMNVSTLELGDSALYLCASNRGTTGNEKLFFGSGTQLSVL.

The chain's CDR3 is CASSQMEGASGANVLTF. Written as DNA, the CDR3 is TGCGCCAGCAGCCAGATGGAGGGGGCCTCTGGGGCCAACGTCCTGACTTTC. The chain joins TRBV5-1 to TRBJ2-6, with D possibly TRBD1 on 7 matching bases. The CDR3 covers 17 residues. The germline V and J ends were trimmed by 4 bases and 0 bases, with 14 bases remaining between them. Germline V gene sequence: CDR1 SGHRS, CDR2 YFSETQ.

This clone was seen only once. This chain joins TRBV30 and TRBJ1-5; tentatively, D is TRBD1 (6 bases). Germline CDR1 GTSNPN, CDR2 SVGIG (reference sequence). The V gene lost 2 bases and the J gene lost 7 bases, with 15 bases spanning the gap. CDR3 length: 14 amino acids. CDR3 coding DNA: TGTGCCTGGAGTTGGGCAGGGGAGACGCAGCCCCAGCATTTT. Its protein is CAWSWAGETQPQHF.

CDR3 amino acids: CASKLAGVKDTQYF. The CDR3 bases are TGTGCCAGCAAACTAGCGGGAGTCAAAGATACGCAGTATTTT. The chain has TRBV2 and TRBJ2-3; 11 positions match TRBD2. The trim removed 7 bases at V and 5 bases at J, leaving 5 bases unmatched. This CDR3 is built from 14 residues. Germline V lookup: CDR1 SNHLY, CDR2 FYNNEI.

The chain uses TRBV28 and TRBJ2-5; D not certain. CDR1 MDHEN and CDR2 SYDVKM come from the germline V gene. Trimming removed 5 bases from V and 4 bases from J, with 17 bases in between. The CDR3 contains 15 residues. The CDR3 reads CASSPLSSGGETQYF. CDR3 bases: TGTGCCAGCAGTCCGCTGAGCAGTGGTGGAGAGACCCAGTACTTC.

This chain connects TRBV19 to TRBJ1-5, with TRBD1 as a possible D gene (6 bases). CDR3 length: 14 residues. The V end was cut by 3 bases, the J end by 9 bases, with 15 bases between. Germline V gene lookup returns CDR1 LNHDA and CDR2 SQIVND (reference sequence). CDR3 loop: CASSMGGLGWPQHF. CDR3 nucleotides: TGTGCCAGTAGTATGGGGGGGCTGGGCTGGCCCCAGCATTTT.

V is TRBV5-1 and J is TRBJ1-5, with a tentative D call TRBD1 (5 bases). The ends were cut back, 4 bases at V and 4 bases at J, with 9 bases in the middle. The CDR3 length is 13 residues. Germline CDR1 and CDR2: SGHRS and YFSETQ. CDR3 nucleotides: TGCGCCAGCAGCCCGGAGGGGAATCAGCCCCAGCATTTT. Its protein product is CASSPEGNQPQHF.

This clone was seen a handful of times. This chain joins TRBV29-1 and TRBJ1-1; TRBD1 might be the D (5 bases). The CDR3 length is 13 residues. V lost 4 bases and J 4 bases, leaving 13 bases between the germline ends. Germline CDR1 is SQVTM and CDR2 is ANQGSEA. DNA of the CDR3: TGCAGCGTTGGAGCGACGGGGGGCACTGAAGCTTTCTTT. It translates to CSVGATGGTEAFF.

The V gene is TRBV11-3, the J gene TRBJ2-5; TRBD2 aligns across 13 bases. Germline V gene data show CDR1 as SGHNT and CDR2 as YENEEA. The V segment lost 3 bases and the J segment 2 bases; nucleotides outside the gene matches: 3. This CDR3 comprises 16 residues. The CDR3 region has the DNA TGTGCCAGCAGCTTCGGACTAGCGGGGGAACAAGAGACCCAGTACTTC. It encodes CASSFGLAGEQETQYF.

Here the CDR3 DNA reads TGTGCCAGCATCTCGGACATGTCAAACATTCAGTACTTC. This encodes CASISDMSNIQYF. The rearrangement links TRBV6-6 to TRBJ2-4; a weak D match, TRBD1 (5 bases). This CDR3 is built from 13 residues. V was clipped by 7 bases and J by 6 bases, with 13 bases between them. Germline lookup yields CDR1 MNHNY and CDR2 SVGAGI (reference sequence).

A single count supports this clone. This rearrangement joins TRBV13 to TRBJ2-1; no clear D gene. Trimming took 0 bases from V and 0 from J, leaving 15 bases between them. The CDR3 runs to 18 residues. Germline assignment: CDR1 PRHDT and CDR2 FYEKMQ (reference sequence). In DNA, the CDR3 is TGTGCCAGCAGCTTAGGAGGTCTGCGGAAGACCTCCTACAATGAGCAGTTCTTC. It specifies CASSLGGLRKTSYNEQFF.

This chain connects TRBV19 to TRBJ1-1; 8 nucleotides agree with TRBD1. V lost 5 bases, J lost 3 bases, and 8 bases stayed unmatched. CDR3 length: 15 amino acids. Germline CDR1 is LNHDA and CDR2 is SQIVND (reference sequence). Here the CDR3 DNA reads TGTGCCAGTAGTCCTCGGACAGGGCCGGACACTGAAGCTTTCTTT. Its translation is CASSPRTGPDTEAFF.

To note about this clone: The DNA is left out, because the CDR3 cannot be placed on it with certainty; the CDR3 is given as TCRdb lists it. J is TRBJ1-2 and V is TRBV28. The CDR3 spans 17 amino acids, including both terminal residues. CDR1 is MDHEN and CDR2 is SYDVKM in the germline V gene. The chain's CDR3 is CASSSSGETSSSYGYTF.

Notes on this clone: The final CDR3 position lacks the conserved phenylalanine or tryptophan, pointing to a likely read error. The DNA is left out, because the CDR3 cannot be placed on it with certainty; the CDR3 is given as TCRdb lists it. This chain's CDR3 is CAWREYPLGPSR. The chain combines TRBV30 with TRBJ2-3. The CDR3 length is 12 residues, termini included. CDR1 and CDR2 from the germline V gene are GTSNPN and SVGIG (reference sequence).